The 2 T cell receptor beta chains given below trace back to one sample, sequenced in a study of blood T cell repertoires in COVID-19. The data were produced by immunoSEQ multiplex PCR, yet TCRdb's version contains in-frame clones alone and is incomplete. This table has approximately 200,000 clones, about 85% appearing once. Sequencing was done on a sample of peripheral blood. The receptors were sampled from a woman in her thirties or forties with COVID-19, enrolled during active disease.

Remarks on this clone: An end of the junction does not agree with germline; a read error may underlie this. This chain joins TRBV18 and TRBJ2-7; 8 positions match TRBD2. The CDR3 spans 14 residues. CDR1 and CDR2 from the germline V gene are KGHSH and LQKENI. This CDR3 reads CATSQVSGAYEQYF. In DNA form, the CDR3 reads TGTGCCACCTCACAGGTTAGCGGGGCCTACGAGCAGTACTTC.

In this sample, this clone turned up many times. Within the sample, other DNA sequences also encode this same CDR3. The CDR3 DNA sequence: TGTGCCAGCAGTTACACTAGTTTCAATGAGCAGTTCTTC. This gives the protein CASSYTSFNEQFF. V is TRBV6-2 or TRBV6-3 and J is TRBJ2-1; D is perhaps TRBD2 (5 bases). In germline, CDR1 is MNHEY, CDR2 SVGEGT. The CDR3 has 13 amino acids. Between the trimmed V and J ends, which lost 2 bases and 6 bases, there was a span of 8 bases.